This T cell receptor (beta chain) originates from a study of blood T cell repertoires in COVID-19. This clone was recorded a few times. Using immunoSEQ multiplex PCR, the repertoire was profiled, and TCRdb retains in-frame clones only, with some absent. The repertoire holds about 190,000 clones, with roughly 80% as singletons. The CDR3 loop spans 19 amino acids. The specimen was peripheral blood. The sequence was collected from a woman in her sixties with COVID-19, enrolled during active disease. V and J are TRBV21-1 and TRBJ2-4; the D segment call TRBD2 is taken from the table without a DNA check. TRBV21-1 is a documented pseudogene. The CDR3 sequence: CASSKEGGESLMAKNIQYF. CDR3 nucleotides: TGTGCCAGCAGCAAAGAGGGAGGGGAATCGCTAATGGCCAAAAACATTCAGTACTTC.